This T cell receptor beta chain comes out of a study of cytomegalovirus exposure and HLA in healthy donors. PCR employed 60 Vbeta and 13 Jbeta primers. Some clones are missing from TCRdb's copy, which holds only in-frame ones; the method was immunoSEQ multiplex PCR. This sample yields approximately 180,000 clones, of which about 85% are seen a single time; 1.6% belongs to the top ten. This CDR3 region has 14 residues. To note about this clone: Its antigen remains unidentified.

Broader study findings: Associated with HLA alleles at 0.05 false discovery rate in a later analysis were over 15,000 TCR beta sequences. Later, TCR association rates were found to vary by HLA locus, highest for DRB1 and lowest for HLA-C. A link between a missense DCLRE1C variant and TCR beta V- and J-gene trimming emerged from a later analysis.

The chain couples TRBV21-1 to TRBJ2-4; the table's TRBD2 call for D was not verified on the DNA. TRBV21-1 is termed a pseudogene. The source material was PBMCs. The sequence was obtained from a woman aged 50 to 65 in good health and CMV-seronegative. In DNA, the CDR3 is TGTGCCAGCAGCCCTCGGATCGGAGAAAACATTCAGTACTTC. The encoded protein is CASSPRIGENIQYF.